Here is one TCR beta chain with its context. The target antigen is unknown. This sample was taken from a study of cytomegalovirus exposure and HLA in healthy donors. Study observations and caveats: Confirmation was obtained in vitro that a few CMV-associated chains are specific for CMV antigens. Investigators reported approximately 170 TCR beta chains as tied to cytomegalovirus.

The primer mix had 60 Vbeta and 13 Jbeta primers. Sequencing was performed with immunoSEQ multiplex PCR; in TCRdb, only in-frame clones are kept and a portion is missing. The profile shows fewer than 200,000 clones, 68% of them singletons. The germline V gene encodes CDR1 MNHEY and CDR2 SVGAGI. The ends were cut back, 2 bases at V and 6 bases at J, with 14 bases in the middle. The CDR3 contains 14 residues. The chain links TRBV6-5 to TRBJ2-7; the D gene is possibly TRBD1 (5 bases). The source of this sequence is a man between 50 and 59 years old in good health and CMV-seronegative. Sequencing was carried out using PBMCs. The CDR3, as DNA: TGTGCCAGCAGTTACAGGGGTTCAGATACCGAGCAGTACTTC. It translates to CASSYRGSDTEQYF.